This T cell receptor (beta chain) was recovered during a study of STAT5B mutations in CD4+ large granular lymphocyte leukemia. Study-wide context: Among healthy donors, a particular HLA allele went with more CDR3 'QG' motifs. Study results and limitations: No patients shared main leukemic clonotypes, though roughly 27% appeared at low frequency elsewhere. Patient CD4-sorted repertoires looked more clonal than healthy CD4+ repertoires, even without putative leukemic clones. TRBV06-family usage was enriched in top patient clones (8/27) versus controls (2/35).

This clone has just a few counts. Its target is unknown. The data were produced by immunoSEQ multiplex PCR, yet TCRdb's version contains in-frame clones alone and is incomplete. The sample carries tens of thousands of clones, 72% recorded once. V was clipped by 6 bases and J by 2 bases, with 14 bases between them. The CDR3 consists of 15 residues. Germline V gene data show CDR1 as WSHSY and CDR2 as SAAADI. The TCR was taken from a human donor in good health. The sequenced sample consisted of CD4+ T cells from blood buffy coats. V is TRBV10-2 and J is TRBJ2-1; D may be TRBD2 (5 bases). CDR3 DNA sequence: TGCGCCAGCAGCGGTGGGCCGCGGGCCTACAATGAGCAGTTCTTC. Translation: CASSGGPRAYNEQFF.